This T cell receptor beta chain was profiled in a study of T-cell reconstitution after alpha-beta-depleted transplantation in children. Study results and limitations: Some patients owed their high day-60 TCRbeta diversity to surviving recipient T cells and thymic progenitors.

The sample holds a few counts of this clonotype. Its antigen is still unknown. Deletions cut 0 bases from V and 2 bases from J, with 10 bases between. The length of the CDR3 is 15 residues. Germline V gives CDR1 MGHRA, CDR2 YSYEKL. Unique molecular identifiers were used in preparing the TCRbeta library. In TCRdb, the PCR reads were re-called with MiXCR into one record per CDR3 protein. The profile shows roughly 200,000 distinct CDR3 sequences, around 9.2% of them singletons. The receptor was isolated from a male patient aged 2-15 years who had a stem cell transplant for acute myeloid leukemia, so the T cells may come from the graft donor. This sample comprised PBMCs, mostly from graft donor cells, obtained 360 days after TCRalphabeta/CD19-depleted stem cell transplant. V gene TRBV4-1 combines with J gene TRBJ2-5; D possibly corresponds to TRBD2 (5 bases). The CDR3 sequence is CASSQDRGRQETQYF. The DNA for the CDR3 is TGCGCCAGCAGCCAAGATCGCGGGCGACAAGAGACCCAGTACTTC.